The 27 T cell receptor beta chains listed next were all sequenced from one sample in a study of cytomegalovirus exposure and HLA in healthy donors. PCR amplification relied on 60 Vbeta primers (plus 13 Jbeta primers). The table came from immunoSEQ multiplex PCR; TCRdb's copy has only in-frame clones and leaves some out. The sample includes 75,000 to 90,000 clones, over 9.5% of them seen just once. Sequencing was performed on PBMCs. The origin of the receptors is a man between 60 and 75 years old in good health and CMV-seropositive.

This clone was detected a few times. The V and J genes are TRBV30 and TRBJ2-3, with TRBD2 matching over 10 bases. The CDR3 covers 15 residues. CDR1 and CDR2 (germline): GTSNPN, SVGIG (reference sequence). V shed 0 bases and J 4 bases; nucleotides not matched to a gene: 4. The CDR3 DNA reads TGTGCCTGGAGTGTACAGCGGGGGGGGGCAGATACGCAGTATTTT. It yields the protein CAWSVQRGGADTQYF.

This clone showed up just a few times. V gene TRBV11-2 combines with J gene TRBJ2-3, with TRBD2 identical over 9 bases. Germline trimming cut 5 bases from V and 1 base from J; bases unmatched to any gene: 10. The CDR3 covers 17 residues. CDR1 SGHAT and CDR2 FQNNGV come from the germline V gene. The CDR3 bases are TGTGCCAGCAGCCCAATTGGCGGGGGGGCCCGCACAGATACGCAGTATTTT. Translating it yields CASSPIGGGARTDTQYF.

The CDR3 nucleotides read TGTGCCAGCACCAGGGTCTCTGAAGCTTTCTTT. It codes for CASTRVSEAFF. The chain is built from TRBV2 and TRBJ1-1; tentatively, D is TRBD1 (5 bases). The CDR3 runs to 11 residues. Trimming took 7 bases from V and 6 from J, leaving 9 bases between them. Germline assignment: CDR1 SNHLY and CDR2 FYNNEI. Combining the CDR3 with reference TRBV2 and TRBJ1-1 gives the whole variable domain EPEVTQTPSHQVTQMGQEVILRCVPISNHLYFYWYRQILGQKVEFLVSFYNNEISEKSEIFDDQFSVERPDGSNFTLKIRSTKLEDSAMYFCASTRVSEAFFGQGTRLTVV.

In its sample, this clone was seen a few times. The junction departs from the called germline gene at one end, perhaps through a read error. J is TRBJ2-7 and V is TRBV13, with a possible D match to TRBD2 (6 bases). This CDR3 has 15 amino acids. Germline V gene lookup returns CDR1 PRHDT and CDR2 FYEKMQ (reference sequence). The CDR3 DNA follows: TGTGCCAGCAGCTTACCCACGGGAGTCTCCAACGAGCAGTACTTC. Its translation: CASSLPTGVSNEQYF.

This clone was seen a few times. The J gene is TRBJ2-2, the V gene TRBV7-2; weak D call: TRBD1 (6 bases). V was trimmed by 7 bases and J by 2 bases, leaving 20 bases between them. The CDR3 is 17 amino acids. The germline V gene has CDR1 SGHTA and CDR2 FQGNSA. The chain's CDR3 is CASILSTGTSNTGELFF. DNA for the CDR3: TGTGCCAGCATTCTCTCGACCGGGACAAGCAACACCGGGGAGCTGTTTTTT.

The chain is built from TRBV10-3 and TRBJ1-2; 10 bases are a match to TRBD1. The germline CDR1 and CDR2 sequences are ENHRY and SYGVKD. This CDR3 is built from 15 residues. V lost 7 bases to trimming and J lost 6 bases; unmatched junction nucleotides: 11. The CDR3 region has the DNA TGTGCCATCACCCGGGACAGGGGAAAACATGATGGCTACACCTTC. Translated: CAITRDRGKHDGYTF.

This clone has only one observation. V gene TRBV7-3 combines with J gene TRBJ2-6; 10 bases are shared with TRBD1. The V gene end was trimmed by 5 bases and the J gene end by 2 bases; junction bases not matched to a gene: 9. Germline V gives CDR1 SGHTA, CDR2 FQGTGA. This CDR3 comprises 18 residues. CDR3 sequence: CASSHEVGTGAGANVLTF. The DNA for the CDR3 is TGTGCCAGCAGCCACGAGGTCGGGACAGGGGCTGGGGCCAACGTCCTGACTTTC.

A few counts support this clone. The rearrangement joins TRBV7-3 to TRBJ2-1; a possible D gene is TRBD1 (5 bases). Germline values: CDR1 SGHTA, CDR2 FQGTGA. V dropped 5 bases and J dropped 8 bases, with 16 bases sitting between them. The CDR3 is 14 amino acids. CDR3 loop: CASSPFGPGHEQFF. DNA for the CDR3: TGTGCCAGCAGCCCCTTCGGTCCAGGGCATGAGCAGTTCTTC.

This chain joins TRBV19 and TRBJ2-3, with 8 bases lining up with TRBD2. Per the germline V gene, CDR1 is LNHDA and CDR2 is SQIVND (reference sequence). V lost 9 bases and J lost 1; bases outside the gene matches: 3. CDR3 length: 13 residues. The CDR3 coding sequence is TGTGCCAGCCGAGCGGGGGGCACAGATACGCAGTATTTT. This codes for CASRAGGTDTQYF. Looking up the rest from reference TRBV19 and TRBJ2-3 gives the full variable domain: DGGITQSPKYLFRKEGQNVTLSCEQNLNHDAMYWYRQDPGQGLRLIYYSQIVNDFQKGDIAEGYSVSREKKESFPLTVTSAQKNPTAFYLCASRAGGTDTQYFGPGTRLTVL.

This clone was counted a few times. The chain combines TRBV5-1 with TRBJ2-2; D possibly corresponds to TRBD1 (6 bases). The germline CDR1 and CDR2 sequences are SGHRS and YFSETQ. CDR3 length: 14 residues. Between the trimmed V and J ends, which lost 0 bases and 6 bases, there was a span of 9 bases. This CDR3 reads CASSLGTDAGELFF. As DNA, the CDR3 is TGCGCCAGCAGCTTGGGGACAGACGCCGGGGAGCTGTTTTTT. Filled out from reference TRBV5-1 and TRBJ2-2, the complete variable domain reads KAGVTQTPRYLIKTRGQQVTLSCSPISGHRSVSWYQQTPGQGLQFLFEYFSETQRNKGNFPGRFSGRQFSNSRSEMNVSTLELGDSALYLCASSLGTDAGELFFGEGSRLTVL.

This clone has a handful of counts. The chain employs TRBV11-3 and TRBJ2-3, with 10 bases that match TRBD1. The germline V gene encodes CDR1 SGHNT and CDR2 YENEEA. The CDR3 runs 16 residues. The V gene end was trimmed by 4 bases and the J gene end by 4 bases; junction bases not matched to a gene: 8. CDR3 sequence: CASSSSTGGIADTQYF. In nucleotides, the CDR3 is TGTGCCAGCAGCTCTTCGACAGGGGGCATAGCAGATACGCAGTATTTT.

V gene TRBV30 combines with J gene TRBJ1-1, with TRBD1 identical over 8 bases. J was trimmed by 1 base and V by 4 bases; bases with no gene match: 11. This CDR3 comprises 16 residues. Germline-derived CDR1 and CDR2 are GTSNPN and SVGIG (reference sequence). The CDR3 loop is CAWISDRGIQNTEAFF. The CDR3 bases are TGTGCCTGGATCTCCGACAGGGGAATTCAGAACACTGAAGCTTTCTTT.

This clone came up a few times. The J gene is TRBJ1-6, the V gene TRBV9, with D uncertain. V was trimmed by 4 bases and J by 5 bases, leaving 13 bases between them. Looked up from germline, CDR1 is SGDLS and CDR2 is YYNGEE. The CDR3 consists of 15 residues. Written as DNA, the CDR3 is TGTGCCAGCAGCCCGAGGAGGACGGATAATTCACCCCTCCACTTT. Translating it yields CASSPRRTDNSPLHF.

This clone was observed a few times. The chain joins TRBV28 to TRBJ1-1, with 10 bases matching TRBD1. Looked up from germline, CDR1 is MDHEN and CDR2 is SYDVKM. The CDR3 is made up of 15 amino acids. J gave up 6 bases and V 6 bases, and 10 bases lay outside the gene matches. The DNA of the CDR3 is TGTGCCAGCAGCCCCCAGACAGGGGGCAGATCTGAAGCTTTCTTT. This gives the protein CASSPQTGGRSEAFF. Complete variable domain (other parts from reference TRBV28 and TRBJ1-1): DVKVTQSSRYLVKRTGEKVFLECVQDMDHENMFWYRQDPGLGLRLIYFSYDVKMKEKGDIPEGYSVSREKKERFSLILESASTNQTSMYLCASSPQTGGRSEAFFGQGTRLTVV.

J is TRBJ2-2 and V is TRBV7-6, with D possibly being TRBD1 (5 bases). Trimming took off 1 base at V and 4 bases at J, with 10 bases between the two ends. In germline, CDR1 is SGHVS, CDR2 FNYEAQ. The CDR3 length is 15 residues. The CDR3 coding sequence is TGTGCCAGCAGCTTAGGTCAGGGTGTCACCGGGGAGCTGTTTTTT. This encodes CASSLGQGVTGELFF.

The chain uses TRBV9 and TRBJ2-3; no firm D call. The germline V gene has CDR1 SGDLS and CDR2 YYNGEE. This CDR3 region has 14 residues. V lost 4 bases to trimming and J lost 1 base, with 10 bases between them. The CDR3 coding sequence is TGTGCCAGCAGCCCCCCCACGGGCACAGATACGCAGTATTTT. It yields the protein CASSPPTGTDTQYF.

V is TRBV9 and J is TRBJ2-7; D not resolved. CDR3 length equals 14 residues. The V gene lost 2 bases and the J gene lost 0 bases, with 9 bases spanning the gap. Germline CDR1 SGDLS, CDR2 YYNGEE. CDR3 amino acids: CASSVQVSSYEQYF. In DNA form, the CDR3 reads TGTGCCAGCAGCGTTCAGGTCTCCTCCTACGAGCAGTACTTC.

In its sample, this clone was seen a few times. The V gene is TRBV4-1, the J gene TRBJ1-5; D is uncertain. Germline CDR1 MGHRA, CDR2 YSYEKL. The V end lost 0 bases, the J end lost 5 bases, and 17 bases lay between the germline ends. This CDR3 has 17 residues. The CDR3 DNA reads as TGCGCCAGCAGCCAAGAGGCAGGCGCCCAGCCTTATCAGCCCCAGCATTTT. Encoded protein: CASSQEAGAQPYQPQHF.

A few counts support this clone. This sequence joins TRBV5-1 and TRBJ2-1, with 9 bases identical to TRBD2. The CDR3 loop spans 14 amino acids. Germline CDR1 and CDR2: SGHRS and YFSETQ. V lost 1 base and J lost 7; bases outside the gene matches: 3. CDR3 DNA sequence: TGCGCCAGCAGCTTGATGACTAGCGGAAATGAGCAGTTCTTC. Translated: CASSLMTSGNEQFF.

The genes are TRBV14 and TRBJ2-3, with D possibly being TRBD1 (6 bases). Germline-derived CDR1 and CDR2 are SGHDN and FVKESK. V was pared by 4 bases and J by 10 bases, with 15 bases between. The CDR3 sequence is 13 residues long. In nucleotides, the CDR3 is TGTGCCAGCAGCCGAGAAGGGGGAACGTCGCAGTATTTT. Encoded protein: CASSREGGTSQYF. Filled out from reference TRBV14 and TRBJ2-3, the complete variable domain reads EAGVTQFPSHSVIEKGQTVTLRCDPISGHDNLYWYRRVMGKEIKFLLHFVKESKQDESGMPNNRFLAERTGGTYSTLKVQPAELEDSGVYFCASSREGGTSQYFGPGTRLTVL.

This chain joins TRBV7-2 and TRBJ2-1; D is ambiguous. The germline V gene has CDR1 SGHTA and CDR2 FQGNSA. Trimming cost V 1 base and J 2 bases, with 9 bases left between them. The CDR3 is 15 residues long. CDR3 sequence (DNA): TGTGCCAGCAGCTTAGGAACATCAGCCTACAATGAGCAGTTCTTC. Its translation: CASSLGTSAYNEQFF.

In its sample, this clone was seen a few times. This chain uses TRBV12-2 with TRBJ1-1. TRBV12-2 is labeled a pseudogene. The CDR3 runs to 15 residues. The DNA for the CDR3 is TGTGCAAGTCGCCTGGAGGCTCTTATGAACACTGAAGCTTTCTTT. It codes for CASRLEALMNTEAFF.

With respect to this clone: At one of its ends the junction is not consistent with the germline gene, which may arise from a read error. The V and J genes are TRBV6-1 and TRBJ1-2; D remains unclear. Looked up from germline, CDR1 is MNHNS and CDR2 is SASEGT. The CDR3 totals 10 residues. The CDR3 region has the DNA TGTGCCAGCAGTGCAAATGGAGATCACTTC. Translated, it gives CASSANGDHF.

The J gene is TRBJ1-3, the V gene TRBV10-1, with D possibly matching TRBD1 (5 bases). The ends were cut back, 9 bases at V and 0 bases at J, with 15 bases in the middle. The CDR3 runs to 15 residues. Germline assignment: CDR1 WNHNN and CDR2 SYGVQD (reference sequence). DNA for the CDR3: TGCGCCAGAACCAGACAGAGCTACTCTGGAAACACCATATATTTT. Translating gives CARTRQSYSGNTIYF.

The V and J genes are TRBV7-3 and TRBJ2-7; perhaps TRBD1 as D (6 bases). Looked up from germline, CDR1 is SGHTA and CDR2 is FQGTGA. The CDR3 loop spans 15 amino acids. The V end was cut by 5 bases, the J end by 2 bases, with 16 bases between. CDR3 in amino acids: CASSAHRAGAYEQYV. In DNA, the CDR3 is TGTGCCAGCAGCGCACACAGGGCAGGAGCCTACGAGCAGTACGTC.

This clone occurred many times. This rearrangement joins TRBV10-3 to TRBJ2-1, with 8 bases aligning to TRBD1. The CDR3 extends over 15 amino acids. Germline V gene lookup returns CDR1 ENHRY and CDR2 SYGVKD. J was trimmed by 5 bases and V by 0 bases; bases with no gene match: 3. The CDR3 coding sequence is TGTGCCATCAGTGAGTCAACACAGGGGGACAATGAGCAGTTCTTC. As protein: CAISESTQGDNEQFF.

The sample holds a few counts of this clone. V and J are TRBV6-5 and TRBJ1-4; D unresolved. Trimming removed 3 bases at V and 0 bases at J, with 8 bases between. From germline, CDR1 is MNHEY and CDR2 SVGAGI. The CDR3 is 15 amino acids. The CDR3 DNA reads TGTGCCAGCAGTTATTCGGGGTCAACTAATGAAAAACTGTTTTTT. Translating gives CASSYSGSTNEKLFF.